This TCR beta chain was captured by sequencing in a study of blood T cell repertoires in COVID-19. In the study overall: PBMCs, B-cell-depleted T cells, or T cells were the source of the cDNA or gDNA that made up the material.

CDR1 is SEHNR, CDR2 FQNEAQ, per germline (reference sequence). The CDR3 loop spans 16 amino acids. V gave up 5 bases and J gave up 3 bases; unmatched junction bases: 11. TCRdb keeps only in-frame clones here, not all; method: immunoSEQ multiplex PCR. The sample holds some 170,000 clones, just under 90% seen once. Sequencing was done on a sample of peripheral blood. This receptor was obtained from a woman between 65 and 79 years old with COVID-19, enrolled during active disease. The chain carries TRBV7-9 and TRBJ2-7, with 9 bases that match TRBD1. The CDR3 nucleotides are TGTGCCAGCAGCCCAACCCCCAGGACAGGGGTCTACGAGCAGTACTTC. This gives the protein CASSPTPRTGVYEQYF.